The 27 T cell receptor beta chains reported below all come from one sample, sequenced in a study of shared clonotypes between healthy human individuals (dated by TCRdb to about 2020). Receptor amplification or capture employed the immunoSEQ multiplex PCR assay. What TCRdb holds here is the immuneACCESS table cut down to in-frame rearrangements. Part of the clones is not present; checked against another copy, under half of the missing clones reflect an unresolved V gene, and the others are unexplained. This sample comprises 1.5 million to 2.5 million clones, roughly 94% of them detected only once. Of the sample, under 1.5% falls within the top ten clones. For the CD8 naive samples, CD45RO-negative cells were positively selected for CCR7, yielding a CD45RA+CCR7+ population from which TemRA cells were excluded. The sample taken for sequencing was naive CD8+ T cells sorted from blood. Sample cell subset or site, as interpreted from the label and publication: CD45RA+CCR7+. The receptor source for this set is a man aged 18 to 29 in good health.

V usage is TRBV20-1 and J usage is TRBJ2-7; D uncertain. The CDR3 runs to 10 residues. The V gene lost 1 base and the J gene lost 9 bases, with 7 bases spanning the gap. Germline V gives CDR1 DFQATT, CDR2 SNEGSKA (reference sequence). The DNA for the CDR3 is TGCAGTGCTAGAGCCGAAGGGCAGTACTTC. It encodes CSARAEGQYF.

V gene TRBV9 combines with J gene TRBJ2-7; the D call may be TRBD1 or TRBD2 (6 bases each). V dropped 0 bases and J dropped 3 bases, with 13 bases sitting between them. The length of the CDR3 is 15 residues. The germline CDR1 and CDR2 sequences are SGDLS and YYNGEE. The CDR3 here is CASSVGGGLVYEQYF. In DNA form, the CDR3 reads TGTGCCAGCAGCGTAGGAGGGGGGCTAGTCTACGAGCAGTACTTC.

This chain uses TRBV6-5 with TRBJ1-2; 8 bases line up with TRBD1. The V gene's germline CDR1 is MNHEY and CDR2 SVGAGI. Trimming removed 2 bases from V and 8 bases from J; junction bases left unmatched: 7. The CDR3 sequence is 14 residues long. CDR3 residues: CASSYLGQARGYTF. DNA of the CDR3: TGTGCCAGCAGTTACCTGGGACAGGCTAGGGGCTACACCTTC.

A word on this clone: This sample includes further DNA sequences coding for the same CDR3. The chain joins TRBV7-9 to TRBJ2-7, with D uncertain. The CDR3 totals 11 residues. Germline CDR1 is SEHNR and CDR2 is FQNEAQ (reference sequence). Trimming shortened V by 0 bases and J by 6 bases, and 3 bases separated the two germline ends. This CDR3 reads CASSLAAEQYF. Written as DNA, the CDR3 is TGTGCCAGCAGCTTAGCCGCCGAGCAGTACTTC. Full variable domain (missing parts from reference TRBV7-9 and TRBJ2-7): DTGVSQNPRHKITKRGQNVTFRCDPISEHNRLYWYRQTLGQGPEFLTYFQNEAQLEKSRLLSDRFSAERPKGSFSTLEIQRTEQGDSAMYLCASSLAAEQYFGPGTRLTVT.

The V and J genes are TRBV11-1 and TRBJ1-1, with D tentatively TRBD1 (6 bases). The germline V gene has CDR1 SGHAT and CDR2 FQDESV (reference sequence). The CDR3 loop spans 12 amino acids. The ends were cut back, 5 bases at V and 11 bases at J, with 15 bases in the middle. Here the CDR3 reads CASSGPGAKAFF. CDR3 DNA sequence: TGTGCCAGCAGCGGACCAGGGGCTAAGGCTTTCTTT. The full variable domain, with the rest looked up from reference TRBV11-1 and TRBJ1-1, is EAEVAQSPRYKITEKSQAVAFWCDPISGHATLYWYRQILGQGPELLVQFQDESVVDDSQLPKDRFSAERLKGVDSTLKIQPAELGDSAMYLCASSGPGAKAFFGQGTRLTVV.

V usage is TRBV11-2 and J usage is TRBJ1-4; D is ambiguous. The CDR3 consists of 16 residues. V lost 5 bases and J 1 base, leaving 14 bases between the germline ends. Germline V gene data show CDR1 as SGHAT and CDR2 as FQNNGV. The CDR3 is CASSPLMGLTNEKLFF. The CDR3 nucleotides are TGTGCCAGCAGCCCCCTGATGGGTCTAACTAATGAAAAACTGTTTTTT.

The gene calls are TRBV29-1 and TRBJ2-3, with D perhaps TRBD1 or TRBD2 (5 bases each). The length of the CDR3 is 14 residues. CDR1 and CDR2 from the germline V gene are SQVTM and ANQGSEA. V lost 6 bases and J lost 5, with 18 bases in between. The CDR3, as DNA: TGCAGCGTCCTCGGGACCCCAAGTGGAGATACGCAGTATTTT. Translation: CSVLGTPSGDTQYF.

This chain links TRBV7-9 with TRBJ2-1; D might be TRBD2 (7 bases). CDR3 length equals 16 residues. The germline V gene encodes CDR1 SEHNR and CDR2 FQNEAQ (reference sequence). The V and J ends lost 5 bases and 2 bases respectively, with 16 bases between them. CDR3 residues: CASSPRGAFPYNEQFF. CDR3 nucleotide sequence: TGTGCCAGCAGCCCCCGGGGGGCGTTTCCCTACAATGAGCAGTTCTTC.

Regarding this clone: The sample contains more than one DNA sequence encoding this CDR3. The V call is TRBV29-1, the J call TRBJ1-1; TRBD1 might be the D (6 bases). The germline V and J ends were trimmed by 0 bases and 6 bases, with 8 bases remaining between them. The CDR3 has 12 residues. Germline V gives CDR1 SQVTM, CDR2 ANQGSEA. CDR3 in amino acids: CSVEDRGPEAFF. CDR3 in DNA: TGCAGCGTTGAAGACAGGGGTCCTGAAGCTTTCTTT.

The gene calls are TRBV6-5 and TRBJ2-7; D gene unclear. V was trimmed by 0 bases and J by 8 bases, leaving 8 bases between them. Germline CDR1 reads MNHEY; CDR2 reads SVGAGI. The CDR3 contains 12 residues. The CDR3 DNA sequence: TGTGCCAGCAGTTACTCCCGTTATCAGCAGTACTTC. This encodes CASSYSRYQQYF.

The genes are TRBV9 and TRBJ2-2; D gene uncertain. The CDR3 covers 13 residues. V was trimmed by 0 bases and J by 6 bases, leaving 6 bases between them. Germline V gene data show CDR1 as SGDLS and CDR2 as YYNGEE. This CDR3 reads CASSVGMSGELFF. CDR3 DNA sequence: TGTGCCAGCAGCGTAGGGATGTCCGGGGAGCTGTTTTTT.

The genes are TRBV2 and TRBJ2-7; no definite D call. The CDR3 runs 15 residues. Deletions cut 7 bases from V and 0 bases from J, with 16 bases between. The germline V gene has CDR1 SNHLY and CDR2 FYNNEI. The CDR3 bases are TGTGCCAGCATTTTTCAGGTACTAAGCTCCTACGAGCAGTACTTC. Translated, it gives CASIFQVLSSYEQYF. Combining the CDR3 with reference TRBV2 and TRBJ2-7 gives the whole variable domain EPEVTQTPSHQVTQMGQEVILRCVPISNHLYFYWYRQILGQKVEFLVSFYNNEISEKSEIFDDQFSVERPDGSNFTLKIRSTKLEDSAMYFCASIFQVLSSYEQYFGPGTRLTVT.

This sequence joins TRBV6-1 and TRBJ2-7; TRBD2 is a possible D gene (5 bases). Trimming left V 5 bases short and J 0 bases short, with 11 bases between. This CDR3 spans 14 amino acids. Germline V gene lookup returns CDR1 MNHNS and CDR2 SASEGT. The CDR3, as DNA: TGTGCCAGCAGTTCGAGCGGAGCCTCCTACGAGCAGTACTTC. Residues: CASSSSGASYEQYF.

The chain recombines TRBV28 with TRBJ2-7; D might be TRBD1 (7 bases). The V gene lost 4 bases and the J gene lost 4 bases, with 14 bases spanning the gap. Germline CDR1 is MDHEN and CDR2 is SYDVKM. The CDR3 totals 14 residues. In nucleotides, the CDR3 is TGTGCCAGCAGTTCCATGGAGGGGGCTTACGAGCAGTACTTC. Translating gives CASSSMEGAYEQYF.

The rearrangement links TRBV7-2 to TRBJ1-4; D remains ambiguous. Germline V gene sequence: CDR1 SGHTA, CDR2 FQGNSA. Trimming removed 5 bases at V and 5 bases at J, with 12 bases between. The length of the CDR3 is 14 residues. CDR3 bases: TGTGCCAGCAGCCCCTCAAATTACAATGAAAAACTGTTTTTT. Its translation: CASSPSNYNEKLFF.

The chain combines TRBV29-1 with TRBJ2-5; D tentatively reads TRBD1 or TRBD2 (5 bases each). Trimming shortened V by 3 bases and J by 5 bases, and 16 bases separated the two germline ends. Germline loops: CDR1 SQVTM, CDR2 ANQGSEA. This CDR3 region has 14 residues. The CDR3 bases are TGCAGCGTTGAGTTTGAGGGGCTGATTGAGACCCAGTACTTC. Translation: CSVEFEGLIETQYF.

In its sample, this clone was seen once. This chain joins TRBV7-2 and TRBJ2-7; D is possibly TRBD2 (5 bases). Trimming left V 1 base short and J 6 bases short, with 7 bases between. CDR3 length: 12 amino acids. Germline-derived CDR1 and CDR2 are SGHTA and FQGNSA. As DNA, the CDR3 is TGTGCCAGCAGCTTAGGAGGGCTCGAGCAGTACTTC. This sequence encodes CASSLGGLEQYF.

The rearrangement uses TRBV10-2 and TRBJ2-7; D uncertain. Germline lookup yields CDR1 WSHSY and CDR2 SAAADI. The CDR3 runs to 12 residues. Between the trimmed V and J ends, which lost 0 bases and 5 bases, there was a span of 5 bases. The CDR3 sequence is CASSESSNEQYF. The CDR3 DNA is TGCGCCAGCAGTGAGTCGAGCAACGAGCAGTACTTC.

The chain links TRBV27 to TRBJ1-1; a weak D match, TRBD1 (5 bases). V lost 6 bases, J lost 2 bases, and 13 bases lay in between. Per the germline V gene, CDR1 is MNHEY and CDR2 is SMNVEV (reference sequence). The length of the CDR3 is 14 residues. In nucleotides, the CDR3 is TGTGCCAGCAGAACGGGGGGTGTTAACACTGAAGCTTTCTTT. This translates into CASRTGGVNTEAFF.

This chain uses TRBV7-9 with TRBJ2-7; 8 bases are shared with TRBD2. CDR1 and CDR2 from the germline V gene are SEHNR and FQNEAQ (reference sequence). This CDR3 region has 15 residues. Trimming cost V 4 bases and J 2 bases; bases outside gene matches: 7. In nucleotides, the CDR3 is TGTGCCAGCAGCTACCCACTAGCGGCAACCTACGAGCAGTACTTC. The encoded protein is CASSYPLAATYEQYF.

CDR3 protein: CASSRDEETDTQYF. In DNA form, the CDR3 reads TGTGCCAGCAGCCGAGACGAGGAGACAGATACGCAGTATTTT. This chain uses TRBV27 with TRBJ2-3, with D hard to call. This CDR3 region has 14 residues. The germline gives CDR1 MNHEY, CDR2 SMNVEV (reference sequence). The V gene lost 6 bases and the J gene lost 3 bases, with 13 bases spanning the gap.

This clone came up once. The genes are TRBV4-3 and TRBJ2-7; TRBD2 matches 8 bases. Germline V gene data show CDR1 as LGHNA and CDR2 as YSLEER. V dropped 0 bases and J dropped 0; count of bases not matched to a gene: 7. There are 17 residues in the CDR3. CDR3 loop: CASSQDMGLAGSYEQYF. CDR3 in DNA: TGCGCCAGCAGCCAAGATATGGGCCTAGCGGGCTCCTACGAGCAGTACTTC.

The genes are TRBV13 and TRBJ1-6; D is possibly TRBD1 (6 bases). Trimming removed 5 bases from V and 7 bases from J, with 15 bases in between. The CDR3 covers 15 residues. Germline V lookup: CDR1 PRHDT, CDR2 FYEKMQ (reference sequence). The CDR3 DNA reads TGTGCCAGCAGCCCGACAGGCGTCGAGAATTCACCCCTCCACTTT. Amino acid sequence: CASSPTGVENSPLHF.

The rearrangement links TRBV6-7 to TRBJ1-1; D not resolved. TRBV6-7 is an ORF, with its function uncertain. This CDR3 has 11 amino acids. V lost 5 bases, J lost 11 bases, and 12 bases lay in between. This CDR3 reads CASSRSRTAFF. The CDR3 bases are TGTGCCAGCAGTCGTAGCCGAACGGCTTTCTTT.

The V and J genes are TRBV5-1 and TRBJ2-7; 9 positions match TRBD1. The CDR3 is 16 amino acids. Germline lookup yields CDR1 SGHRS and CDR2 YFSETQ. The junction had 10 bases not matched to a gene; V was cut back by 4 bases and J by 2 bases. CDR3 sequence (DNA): TGCGCCAGCAGCCCAGGACCGGGACAGGGAACCTACGAGCAGTACTTC. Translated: CASSPGPGQGTYEQYF.

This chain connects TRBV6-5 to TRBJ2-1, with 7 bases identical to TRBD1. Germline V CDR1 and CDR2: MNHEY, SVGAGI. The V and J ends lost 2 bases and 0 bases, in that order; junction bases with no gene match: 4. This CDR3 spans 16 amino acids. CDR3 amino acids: CASSYLRTGSYNEQFF. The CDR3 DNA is TGTGCCAGCAGTTACCTCAGGACAGGCTCCTACAATGAGCAGTTCTTC.

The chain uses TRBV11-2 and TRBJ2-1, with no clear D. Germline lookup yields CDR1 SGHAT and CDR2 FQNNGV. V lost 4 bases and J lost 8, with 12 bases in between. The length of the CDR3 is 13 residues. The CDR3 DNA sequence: TGTGCCAGCAGCTCCCAAGGCGTCGATGAGCAGTTCTTC. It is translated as CASSSQGVDEQFF.